The 31 T cell receptor beta chains below all came from one sample that was sequenced in a study of PD-L1 blockade in urothelial cancer. This table comes from immunoSEQ multiplex PCR, and its TCRdb copy is limited to in-frame clones, with some not included. The sample holds roughly 20,000 clones, 90% seen once. Sequenced here: PBMCs, sampled around atezolizumab (anti-PD-L1) treatment. These receptor sequences come from a woman aged 55-69 years with urothelial cancer.

The J gene is TRBJ1-1, the V gene TRBV5-1; D is ambiguous. From germline, CDR1 is SGHRS and CDR2 YFSETQ. The ends were cut back, 0 bases at V and 8 bases at J, with 8 bases in the middle. The CDR3 contains 12 residues. The CDR3 sequence: CASSLGGQEAFF. The CDR3 coding sequence is TGCGCCAGCAGCTTGGGAGGGCAAGAAGCTTTCTTT.

This sequence joins TRBV14 and TRBJ2-2; 10 bases agree with TRBD1. CDR1 is SGHDN, CDR2 FVKESK, per germline. V was pared by 4 bases and J by 4 bases, with 0 bases of the junction left unmatched. This CDR3 comprises 14 residues. CDR3: CASSRDRGTGELFF. The CDR3 DNA reads as TGTGCCAGCAGCCGGGACAGGGGCACCGGGGAGCTGTTTTTT.

The V call is TRBV18, the J call TRBJ1-1, with 10 bases aligning to TRBD1. CDR1 is KGHSH and CDR2 is LQKENI in the germline V gene. V trimming: 3 bases; J trimming: 4 bases; junction bases outside the gene matches: 2. The CDR3 runs 14 residues. The CDR3 DNA follows: TGTGCCAGCTCACCTTGGACAGGGGGCACTGAAGCTTTCTTT. This gives the protein CASSPWTGGTEAFF.

This chain connects TRBV7-6 to TRBJ1-4; no reliable D call. V gave up 2 bases and J gave up 12 bases, with 13 bases separating them. The germline CDR1 and CDR2 sequences are SGHVS and FNYEAQ. The CDR3 sequence is 13 residues long. CDR3 DNA: TGTGCCAGCAGCTTAACCGGGGTCGGGGAACTGTTTTTT. The encoded protein is CASSLTGVGELFF. Based on the CDR3 plus reference TRBV7-6 and TRBJ1-4, the full variable domain is GAGVSQSPRYKVTKRGQDVALRCDPISGHVSLYWYRQALGQGPEFLTYFNYEAQQDKSGLPNDRFSAERPEGSISTLTIQRTEQRDSAMYRCASSLTGVGELFFGSGTQLSVL.

The V and J genes are TRBV6-1 and TRBJ1-3; 7 bases match TRBD1. With 6 bases clipped from V and 4 bases from J, the junction kept 6 bases outside the gene matches. Germline loops: CDR1 MNHNS, CDR2 SASEGT. This CDR3 contains 14 residues. The CDR3 spells CASRVQGSGNTIYF. DNA for the CDR3: TGTGCCAGCAGGGTACAGGGGTCAGGAAACACCATATATTTT.

The chain employs TRBV7-2 and TRBJ2-1; 9 bases map to TRBD2. In germline, CDR1 is SGHTA, CDR2 FQGNSA. The CDR3 sequence is 14 residues long. V lost 3 bases to trimming and J lost 11 bases; unmatched junction nucleotides: 8. CDR3 nucleotide sequence: TGTGCCAGCAGCTTTCGACTAGCGGTTCCCCAGCAGTTCTTC. Protein sequence: CASSFRLAVPQQFF.

The CDR3 region has the DNA TGTGCCAGCAGTGAAAGGGGGGGCGCGAACACCGGGGAGCTGTTTTTT. It encodes CASSERGGANTGELFF. This chain joins TRBV6-1 and TRBJ2-2; D is perhaps TRBD2 (7 bases). V lost 2 bases and J 0 bases, leaving 10 bases between the germline ends. The CDR3 runs 16 residues. Per germline, CDR1 MNHNS and CDR2 SASEGT.

The chain uses TRBV2 and TRBJ2-7; TRBD1 agrees at 9 bases. CDR1 SNHLY and CDR2 FYNNEI come from the germline V gene. CDR3 length: 15 amino acids. The V segment lost 7 bases and the J segment 1 base; nucleotides outside the gene matches: 8. The CDR3 sequence: CASTPQGQGSYEQYF. The CDR3 DNA reads TGTGCCAGCACGCCCCAGGGACAGGGATCCTACGAGCAGTACTTC.

The V call is TRBV27, the J call TRBJ2-5; tentatively, D is TRBD1 (5 bases). CDR3 size: 15 residues. Germline CDR1 is MNHEY and CDR2 is SMNVEV (reference sequence). Trimming cost V 3 bases and J 5 bases, with 16 bases left between them. CDR3 loop: CASSFEGRVTETQYF. DNA of the CDR3: TGTGCCAGCAGTTTCGAAGGCAGGGTGACGGAGACCCAGTACTTC.

The sample holds one count of this clone. The rearrangement links TRBV5-5 to TRBJ2-7, with 13 bases fitting TRBD2. CDR3 length equals 16 residues. V lost 2 bases to trimming and J lost 3 bases; unmatched junction nucleotides: 5. The germline V gene has CDR1 SGHKS and CDR2 YYEKEE (reference sequence). The CDR3 loop reads CASSFGLAGDVYEQYF. The DNA of the CDR3 is TGTGCCAGCAGCTTCGGACTAGCGGGAGATGTCTACGAGCAGTACTTC.

V gene TRBV5-4 combines with J gene TRBJ1-2; 7 bases are a match to TRBD1. The length of the CDR3 is 15 residues. CDR1 SGHNT and CDR2 YYREEE come from the germline V gene (reference sequence). The V gene end was trimmed by 4 bases and the J gene end by 4 bases; junction bases not matched to a gene: 10. The CDR3 is CASSRQGHSLYGYTF. CDR3 sequence (DNA): TGTGCCAGCAGCCGACAGGGACACAGCCTCTATGGCTACACCTTC.

This rearrangement joins TRBV7-6 to TRBJ1-2, with D tentatively TRBD1 (5 bases). Germline V gene sequence: CDR1 SGHVS, CDR2 FNYEAQ. The CDR3 length is 14 residues. V lost 5 bases to trimming and J lost 7 bases, with 17 bases between them. CDR3 DNA sequence: TGTGCCAGCAGCCCGGGGGGAGAAAGGGGTGGCTACACCTTC. Amino acids: CASSPGGERGGYTF.

The chain links TRBV27 to TRBJ2-7, with D perhaps matching TRBD1 (6 bases). Deletions cut 6 bases from V and 2 bases from J, with 20 bases between. CDR3 length: 16 residues. The germline CDR1 and CDR2 sequences are MNHEY and SMNVEV (reference sequence). CDR3 sequence reads: CASSLLTGAGTYEQYF. CDR3 bases: TGTGCCAGCAGCTTACTGACAGGAGCCGGTACCTACGAGCAGTACTTC.

This sequence joins TRBV28 and TRBJ1-4; 9 bases line up with TRBD1. This CDR3 comprises 18 residues. V was clipped by 5 bases and J by 2 bases; unmatched bases: 12. Germline V lookup: CDR1 MDHEN, CDR2 SYDVKM. CDR3 nucleotides: TGTGCCAGCAGTCCCCCCGGGACAGGGCTCGGCACTAATGAAAAACTGTTTTTT. Amino acid sequence: CASSPPGTGLGTNEKLFF.

V is TRBV28 and J is TRBJ2-5; D call uncertain. The germline V gene encodes CDR1 MDHEN and CDR2 SYDVKM. Trimming left V 3 bases short and J 5 bases short, with 4 bases between. The CDR3 sequence is 11 residues long. CDR3 nucleotides: TGTGCCAGCAGTTTTATGGAGACCCAGTACTTC. It yields the protein CASSFMETQYF.

The chain employs TRBV5-6 and TRBJ2-7; 10 bases agree with TRBD1. This CDR3 spans 15 amino acids. Trimming removed 4 bases from V and 5 bases from J; junction bases left unmatched: 9. Germline CDR1 SGHDT, CDR2 YYEEEE. The CDR3 nucleotides are TGTGCCAGCAGCCTACTGGACAGGGGGGACCACGAGCAGTACTTC. Its protein is CASSLLDRGDHEQYF.

The V call is TRBV28, the J call TRBJ1-4, with a tentative D call TRBD1 (6 bases). Trimming shortened V by 5 bases and J by 8 bases, and 18 bases separated the two germline ends. The germline CDR1 and CDR2 sequences are MDHEN and SYDVKM. This CDR3 has 15 residues. Written as DNA, the CDR3 is TGTGCCAGCAGTACCCCCGCAGGGGCAGGGGAAAAACTGTTTTTT. Its protein product is CASSTPAGAGEKLFF.

In DNA, the CDR3 is TGTGCCAGCACCCACAGACTAGCGGGAGGCAATGAGCAGTTCTTC. It specifies CASTHRLAGGNEQFF. The V and J genes are TRBV27 and TRBJ2-1, with 13 bases lining up with TRBD2. This CDR3 region has 15 residues. Germline trimming cut 7 bases from V and 6 bases from J; bases unmatched to any gene: 6. Germline assignment: CDR1 MNHEY and CDR2 SMNVEV (reference sequence).

The V gene is TRBV10-1, the J gene TRBJ2-2; D is unclear. This CDR3 comprises 14 residues. CDR1 and CDR2 from the germline V gene are WNHNN and SYGVQD (reference sequence). V gave up 7 bases and J gave up 1 base, with 10 bases separating them. CDR3 residues: CASKDGLNTGELFF. The CDR3 DNA reads TGCGCCAGCAAGGATGGGCTGAACACCGGGGAGCTGTTTTTT.

This chain uses TRBV11-1 with TRBJ2-1, with 10 bases fitting TRBD2. This CDR3 is built from 15 residues. The junction had 9 bases not matched to a gene; V was cut back by 5 bases and J by 8 bases. Germline V gene lookup returns CDR1 SGHAT and CDR2 FQDESV (reference sequence). The DNA for the CDR3 is TGTGCCAGCAGCCTTCCTAGCGGGAGTTGGGATGAGCAGTTCTTC. The encoded protein is CASSLPSGSWDEQFF.

The V gene is TRBV28, the J gene TRBJ2-7; tentatively, D is TRBD2 (5 bases). This CDR3 spans 14 amino acids. Trimming cost V 8 bases and J 0 bases, with 14 bases left between them. CDR1 MDHEN and CDR2 SYDVKM come from the germline V gene. CDR3 protein: CASAGGLSSYEQYF. The DNA of the CDR3 is TGTGCCAGCGCCGGAGGCCTTAGCTCCTACGAGCAGTACTTC. Based on the CDR3 plus reference TRBV28 and TRBJ2-7, the full variable domain is DVKVTQSSRYLVKRTGEKVFLECVQDMDHENMFWYRQDPGLGLRLIYFSYDVKMKEKGDIPEGYSVSREKKERFSLILESASTNQTSMYLCASAGGLSSYEQYFGPGTRLTVT.

This clone was counted only a few times. The rearrangement joins TRBV19 to TRBJ1-2; D might be TRBD1 (5 bases). V gave up 5 bases and J gave up 8 bases, with 12 bases separating them. CDR1 and CDR2 (germline): LNHDA, SQIVND (reference sequence). The CDR3 runs to 12 residues. The CDR3 region has the DNA TGTGCCAGTAGTCTTGGGGCCGGAGGCTACACCTTC. Its translation: CASSLGAGGYTF.

The chain couples TRBV27 to TRBJ2-7, with 7 bases matching TRBD1. There are 17 residues in the CDR3. V shed 1 base, J shed 2 bases, and the junction held 11 bases outside the gene matches. The germline V gene encodes CDR1 MNHEY and CDR2 SMNVEV (reference sequence). In nucleotides, the CDR3 is TGTGCCAGCAGTTTATATGGGACCGGGACAGCGACCTACGAGCAGTACTTC. Encoded protein: CASSLYGTGTATYEQYF.

The CDR3 here is CASSFRPGGRGLANAQTQYF. Here the CDR3 DNA reads TGTGCCAGCAGTTTTCGGCCAGGGGGCAGGGGGTTAGCCAATGCACAGACCCAGTACTTC. V and J are TRBV27 and TRBJ2-5; 8 bases fit TRBD1. V shed 3 bases, J shed 6 bases, and the junction held 24 bases outside the gene matches. In germline, CDR1 is MNHEY, CDR2 SMNVEV (reference sequence). The CDR3 is made up of 20 amino acids.

The rearrangement uses TRBV7-8 and TRBJ2-1; 9 positions agree with TRBD1. CDR1 and CDR2 (germline): SGHVS, FQNEAQ. The junction had 7 bases not matched to a gene; V was cut back by 1 base and J by 6 bases. The CDR3 has 16 amino acids. The CDR3 region is CASSLEGQGWGNEQFF. The DNA for the CDR3 is TGTGCCAGCAGCTTAGAGGGACAGGGATGGGGCAATGAGCAGTTCTTC.

The genes are TRBV7-2 and TRBJ2-7; the match to TRBD2 covers 11 bases. V lost 6 bases, J lost 2 bases, and 9 bases stayed unmatched. CDR1 and CDR2 (germline): SGHTA, FQGNSA. CDR3 length: 16 residues. The CDR3 nucleotides are TGTGCCAGCAGTAGCGGGACTAGCGGTACTCCCTACGAGCAGTACTTC. Amino acids: CASSSGTSGTPYEQYF.

In DNA, the CDR3 is TGTGCCAGCAGCTTATCTGTCGGCAGGCCCCATCGGGAGCAGTACTTC. This encodes CASSLSVGRPHREQYF. The chain carries TRBV7-6 and TRBJ2-7; no clear D gene. Germline V gene sequence: CDR1 SGHVS, CDR2 FNYEAQ. The CDR3 consists of 16 residues. V dropped 2 bases and J dropped 7 bases, with 21 bases sitting between them.

This chain links TRBV18 with TRBJ1-5; 7 bases map to TRBD1. The V gene's germline CDR1 is KGHSH and CDR2 LQKENI. This CDR3 spans 15 amino acids. J lost 0 bases, V lost 4 bases, and 3 bases had no gene match. This chain's CDR3 is CASSLTGVSNQPQHF. For the CDR3, the DNA is TGTGCCAGCTCACTAACAGGGGTTAGCAATCAGCCCCAGCATTTT.

V gene TRBV19 combines with J gene TRBJ2-7, with TRBD1 identical over 11 bases. V was clipped by 3 bases and J by 5 bases; unmatched bases: 3. Germline V CDR1 and CDR2: LNHDA, SQIVND (reference sequence). The CDR3 is made up of 14 amino acids. CDR3 bases: TGTGCCAGTAGTATCAGGACAGGGGGCAACGAGCAGTACTTC. Amino acids: CASSIRTGGNEQYF.

The CDR3 loop reads CSASTLAGAHEQYF. The CDR3 DNA reads TGCAGCGCCTCGACCCTAGCGGGAGCCCACGAGCAGTACTTC. The V gene is TRBV29-1, the J gene TRBJ2-7, with 10 bases aligning to TRBD2. Trimming removed 7 bases from V and 5 bases from J; junction bases left unmatched: 11. Germline CDR1 and CDR2: SQVTM and ANQGSEA. This CDR3 is 14 amino acids long.

This chain links TRBV9 with TRBJ1-1; D not resolved. Germline V gene sequence: CDR1 SGDLS, CDR2 YYNGEE. The CDR3 has 11 amino acids. V was clipped by 6 bases and J by 1 base, with 4 bases between them. CDR3 in DNA: TGTGCCAGCACTAAGAACACTGAAGCTTTCTTT. It yields the protein CASTKNTEAFF.